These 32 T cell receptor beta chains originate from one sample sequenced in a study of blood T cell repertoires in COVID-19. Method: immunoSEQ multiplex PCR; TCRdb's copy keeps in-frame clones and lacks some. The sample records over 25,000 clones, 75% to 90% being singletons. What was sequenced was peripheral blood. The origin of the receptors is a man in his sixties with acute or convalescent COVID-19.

Written as DNA, the CDR3 is TGTGCCAGCAGACAGCTCTATGGCTACACCTTC. It translates to CASRQLYGYTF. J is TRBJ1-2 and V is TRBV12-3 or TRBV12-4, with D uncertain. This CDR3 contains 11 residues. The ends were cut back, 6 bases at V and 4 bases at J, with 6 bases in the middle.

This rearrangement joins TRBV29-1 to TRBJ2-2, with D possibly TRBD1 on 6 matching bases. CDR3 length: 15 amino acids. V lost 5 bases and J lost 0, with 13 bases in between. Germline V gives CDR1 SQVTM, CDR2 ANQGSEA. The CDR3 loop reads CSVSLGTPNTGELFF. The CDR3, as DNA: TGCAGCGTTTCCCTCGGGACACCGAACACCGGGGAGCTGTTTTTT.

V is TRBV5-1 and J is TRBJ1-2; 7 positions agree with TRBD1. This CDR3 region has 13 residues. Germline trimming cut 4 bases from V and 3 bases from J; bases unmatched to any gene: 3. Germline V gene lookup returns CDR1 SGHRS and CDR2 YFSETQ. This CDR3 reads CASSITGDYGYTF. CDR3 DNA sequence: TGCGCCAGCAGCATCACAGGGGACTATGGCTACACCTTC.

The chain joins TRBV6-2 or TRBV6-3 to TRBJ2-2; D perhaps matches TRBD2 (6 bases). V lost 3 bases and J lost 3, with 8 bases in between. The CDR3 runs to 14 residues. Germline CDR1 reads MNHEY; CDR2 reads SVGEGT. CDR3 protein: CASSYGTYTGELFF. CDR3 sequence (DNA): TGTGCCAGCAGTTATGGGACTTACACCGGGGAGCTGTTTTTT.

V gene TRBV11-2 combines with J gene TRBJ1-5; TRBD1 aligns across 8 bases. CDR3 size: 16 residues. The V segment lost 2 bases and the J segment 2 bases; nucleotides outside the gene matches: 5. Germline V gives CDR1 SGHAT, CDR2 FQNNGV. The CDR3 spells CASSLSQGAGNQPQHF. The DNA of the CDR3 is TGTGCCAGCAGCTTATCCCAGGGGGCTGGCAATCAGCCCCAGCATTTT.

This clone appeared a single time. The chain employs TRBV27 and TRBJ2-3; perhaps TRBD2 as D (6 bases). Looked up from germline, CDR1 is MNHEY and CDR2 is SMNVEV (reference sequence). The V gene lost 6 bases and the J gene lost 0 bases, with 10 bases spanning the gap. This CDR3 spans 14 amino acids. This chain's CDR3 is CASSPRGSTDTQYF. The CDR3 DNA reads TGTGCCAGCAGCCCGCGGGGTAGCACAGATACGCAGTATTTT.

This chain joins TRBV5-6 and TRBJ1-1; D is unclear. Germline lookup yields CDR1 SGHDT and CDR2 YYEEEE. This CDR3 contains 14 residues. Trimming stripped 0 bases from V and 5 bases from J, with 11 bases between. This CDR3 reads CASSLGGVTTEAFF. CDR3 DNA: TGTGCCAGCAGCTTGGGCGGAGTGACGACTGAAGCTTTCTTT.

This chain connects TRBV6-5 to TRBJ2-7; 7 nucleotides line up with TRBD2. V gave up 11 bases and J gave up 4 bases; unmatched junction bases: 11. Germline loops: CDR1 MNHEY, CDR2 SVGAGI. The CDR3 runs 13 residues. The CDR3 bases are TGTGCCGGGGGGGACTGGCCGGGGTACGAGCAGTACTTC. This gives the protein CAGGDWPGYEQYF.

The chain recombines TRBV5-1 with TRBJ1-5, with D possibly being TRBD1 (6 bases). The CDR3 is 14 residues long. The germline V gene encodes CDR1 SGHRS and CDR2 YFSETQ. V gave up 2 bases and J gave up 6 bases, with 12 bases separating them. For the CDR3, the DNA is TGCGCCAGCAGCTTAGGGACACCGGGTCAGCCCCAGCATTTT. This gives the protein CASSLGTPGQPQHF. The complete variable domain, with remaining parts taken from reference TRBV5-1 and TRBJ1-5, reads KAGVTQTPRYLIKTRGQQVTLSCSPISGHRSVSWYQQTPGQGLQFLFEYFSETQRNKGNFPGRFSGRQFSNSRSEMNVSTLELGDSALYLCASSLGTPGQPQHFGDGTRLSIL.

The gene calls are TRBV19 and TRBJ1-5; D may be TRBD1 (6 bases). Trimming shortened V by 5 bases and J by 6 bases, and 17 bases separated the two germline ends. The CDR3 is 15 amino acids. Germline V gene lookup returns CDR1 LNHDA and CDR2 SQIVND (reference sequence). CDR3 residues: CASSPDPGVSQPQHF. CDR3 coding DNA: TGTGCCAGTAGTCCCGACCCAGGGGTAAGTCAGCCCCAGCATTTT.

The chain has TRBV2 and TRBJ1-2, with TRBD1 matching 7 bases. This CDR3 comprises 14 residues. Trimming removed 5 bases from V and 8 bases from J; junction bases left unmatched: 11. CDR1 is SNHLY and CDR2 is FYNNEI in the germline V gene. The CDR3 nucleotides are TGTGCCAGCAGTCTCCGGGACAGAGTACAGGGCTACACCTTC. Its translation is CASSLRDRVQGYTF.

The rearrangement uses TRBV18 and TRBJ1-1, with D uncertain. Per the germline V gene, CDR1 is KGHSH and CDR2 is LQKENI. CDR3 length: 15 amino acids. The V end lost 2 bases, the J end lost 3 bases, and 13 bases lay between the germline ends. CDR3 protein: CASSPKQYSHTEAFF. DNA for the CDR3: TGTGCCAGCTCACCAAAGCAGTACAGCCACACTGAAGCTTTCTTT.

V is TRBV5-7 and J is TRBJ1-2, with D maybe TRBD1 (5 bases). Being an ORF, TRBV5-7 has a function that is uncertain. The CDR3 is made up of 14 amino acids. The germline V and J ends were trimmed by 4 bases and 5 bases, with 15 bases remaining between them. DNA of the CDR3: TGTGCCAGCAGCGTCGGGACTTTAGGTTATGGCTACACCTTC. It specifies CASSVGTLGYGYTF.

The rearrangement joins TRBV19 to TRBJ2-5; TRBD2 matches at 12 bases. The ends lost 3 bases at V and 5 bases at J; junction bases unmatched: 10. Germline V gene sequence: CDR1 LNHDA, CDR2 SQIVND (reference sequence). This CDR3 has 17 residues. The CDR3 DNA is TGTGCCAGTAGTATGGTGCCTAGCGGGAGGGCCACGGAGACCCAGTACTTC. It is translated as CASSMVPSGRATETQYF. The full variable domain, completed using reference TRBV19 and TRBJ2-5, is DGGITQSPKYLFRKEGQNVTLSCEQNLNHDAMYWYRQDPGQGLRLIYYSQIVNDFQKGDIAEGYSVSREKKESFPLTVTSAQKNPTAFYLCASSMVPSGRATETQYFGPGTRLLVL.

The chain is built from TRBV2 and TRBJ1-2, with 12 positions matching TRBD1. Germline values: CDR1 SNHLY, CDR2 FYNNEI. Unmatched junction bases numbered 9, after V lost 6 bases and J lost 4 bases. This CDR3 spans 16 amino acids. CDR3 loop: CASSRDRGPQGYGYTF. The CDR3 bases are TGTGCCAGCAGCAGGGACAGGGGGCCTCAAGGCTATGGCTACACCTTC. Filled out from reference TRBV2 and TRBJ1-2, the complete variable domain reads EPEVTQTPSHQVTQMGQEVILRCVPISNHLYFYWYRQILGQKVEFLVSFYNNEISEKSEIFDDQFSVERPDGSNFTLKIRSTKLEDSAMYFCASSRDRGPQGYGYTFGSGTRLTVV.

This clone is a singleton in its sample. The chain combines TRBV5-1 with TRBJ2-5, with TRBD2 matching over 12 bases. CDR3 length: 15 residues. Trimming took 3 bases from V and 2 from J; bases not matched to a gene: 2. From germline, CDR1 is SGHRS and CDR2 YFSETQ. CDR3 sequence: CASSSGLAGQETQYF. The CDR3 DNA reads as TGCGCCAGCAGCTCCGGACTAGCGGGGCAAGAGACCCAGTACTTC.

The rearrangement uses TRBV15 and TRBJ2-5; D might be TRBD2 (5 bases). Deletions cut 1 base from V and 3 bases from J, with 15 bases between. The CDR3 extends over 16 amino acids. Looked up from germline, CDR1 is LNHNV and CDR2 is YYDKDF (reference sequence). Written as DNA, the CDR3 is TGTGCCACCAGCAGAGGCGGGTTTAGCGTGGAAGAGACCCAGTACTTC. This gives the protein CATSRGGFSVEETQYF. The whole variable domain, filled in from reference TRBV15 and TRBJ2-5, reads DAMVIQNPRYQVTQFGKPVTLSCSQTLNHNVMYWYQQKSSQAPKLLFHYYDKDFNNEADTPDNFQSRRPNTSFCFLDIRSPGLGDTAMYLCATSRGGFSVEETQYFGPGTRLLVL.

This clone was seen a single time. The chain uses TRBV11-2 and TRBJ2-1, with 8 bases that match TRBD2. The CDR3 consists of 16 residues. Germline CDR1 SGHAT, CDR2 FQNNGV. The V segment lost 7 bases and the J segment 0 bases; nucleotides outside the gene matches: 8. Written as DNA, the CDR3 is TGTGCCAGCACCGTAGCGGGGCGGGACTCCTACAATGAGCAGTTCTTC. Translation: CASTVAGRDSYNEQFF.

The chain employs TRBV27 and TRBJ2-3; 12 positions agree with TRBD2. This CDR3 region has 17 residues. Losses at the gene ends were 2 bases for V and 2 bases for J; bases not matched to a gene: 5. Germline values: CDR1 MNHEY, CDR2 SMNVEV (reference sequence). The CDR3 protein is CASSLLGLAGYTDTQYF. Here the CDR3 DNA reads TGTGCCAGCAGTTTACTTGGACTAGCGGGATACACAGATACGCAGTATTTT.

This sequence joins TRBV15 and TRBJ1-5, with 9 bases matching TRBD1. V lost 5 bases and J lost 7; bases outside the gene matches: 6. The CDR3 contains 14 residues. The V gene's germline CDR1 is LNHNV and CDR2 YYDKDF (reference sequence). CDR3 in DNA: TGTGCCACCAGCGGGACAGGGAGTAGGCAGCCCCAGCATTTT. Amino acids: CATSGTGSRQPQHF.

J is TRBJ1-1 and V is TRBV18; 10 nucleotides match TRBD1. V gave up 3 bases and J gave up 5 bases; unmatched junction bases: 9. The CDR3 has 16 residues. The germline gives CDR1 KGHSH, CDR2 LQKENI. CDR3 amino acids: CASSPTTGGSVTEAFF. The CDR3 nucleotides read TGTGCCAGCTCACCTACGACAGGGGGCTCCGTAACTGAAGCTTTCTTT.

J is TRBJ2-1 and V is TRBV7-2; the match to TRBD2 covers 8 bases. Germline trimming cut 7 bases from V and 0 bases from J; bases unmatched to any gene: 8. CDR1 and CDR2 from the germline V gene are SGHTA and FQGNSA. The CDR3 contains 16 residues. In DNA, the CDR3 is TGTGCCAGCACCCCAACTAGCGGATACTCCTACAATGAGCAGTTCTTC. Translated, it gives CASTPTSGYSYNEQFF.

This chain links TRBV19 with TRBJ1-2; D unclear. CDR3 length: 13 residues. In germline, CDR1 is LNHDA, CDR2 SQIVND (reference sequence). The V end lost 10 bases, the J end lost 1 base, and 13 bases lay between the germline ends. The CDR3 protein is CATTGEVNYGYTF. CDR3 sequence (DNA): TGTGCCACCACCGGCGAGGTTAACTATGGCTACACCTTC. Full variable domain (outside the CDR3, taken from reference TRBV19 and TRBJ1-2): DGGITQSPKYLFRKEGQNVTLSCEQNLNHDAMYWYRQDPGQGLRLIYYSQIVNDFQKGDIAEGYSVSREKKESFPLTVTSAQKNPTAFYLCATTGEVNYGYTFGSGTRLTVV.

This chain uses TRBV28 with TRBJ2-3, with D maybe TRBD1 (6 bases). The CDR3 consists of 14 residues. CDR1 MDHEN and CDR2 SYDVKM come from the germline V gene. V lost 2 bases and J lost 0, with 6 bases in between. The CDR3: CASSLTGSTDTQYF. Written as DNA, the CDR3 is TGTGCCAGCAGTTTAACAGGGAGCACAGATACGCAGTATTTT.

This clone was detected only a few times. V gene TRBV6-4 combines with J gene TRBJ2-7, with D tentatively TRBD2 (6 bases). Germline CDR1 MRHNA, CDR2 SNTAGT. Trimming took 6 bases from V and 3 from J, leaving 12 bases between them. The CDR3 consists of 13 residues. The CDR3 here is CASRGGAFYEQYF. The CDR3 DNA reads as TGTGCCAGCAGGGGGGGAGCCTTCTACGAGCAGTACTTC.

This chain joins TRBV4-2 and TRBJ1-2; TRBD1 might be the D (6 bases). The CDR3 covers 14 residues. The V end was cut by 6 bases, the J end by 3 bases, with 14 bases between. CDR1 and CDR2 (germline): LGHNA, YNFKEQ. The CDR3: CASRKRGADYGYTF. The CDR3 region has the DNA TGTGCCAGCAGAAAGCGGGGGGCCGACTATGGCTACACCTTC.

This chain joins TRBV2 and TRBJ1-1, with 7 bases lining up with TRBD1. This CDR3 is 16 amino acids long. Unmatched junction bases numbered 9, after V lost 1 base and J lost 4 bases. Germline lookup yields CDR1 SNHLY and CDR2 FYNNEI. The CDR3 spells CASSEVSGGRSTEAFF. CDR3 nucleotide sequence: TGTGCCAGCAGTGAAGTGTCAGGGGGTAGAAGCACTGAAGCTTTCTTT.

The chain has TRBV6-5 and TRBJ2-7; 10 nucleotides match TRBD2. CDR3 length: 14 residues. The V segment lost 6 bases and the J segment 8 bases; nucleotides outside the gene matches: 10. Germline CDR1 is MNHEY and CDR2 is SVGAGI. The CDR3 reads CASSTTSGTSQQYF. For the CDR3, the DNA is TGTGCCAGCAGCACTACTAGCGGGACCTCCCAGCAGTACTTC.

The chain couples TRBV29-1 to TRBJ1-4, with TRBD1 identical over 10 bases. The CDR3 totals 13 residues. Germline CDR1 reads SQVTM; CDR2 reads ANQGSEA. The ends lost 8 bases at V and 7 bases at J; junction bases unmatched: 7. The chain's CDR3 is CSLRQGAGEKLFF. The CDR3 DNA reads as TGCAGCCTACGACAGGGGGCTGGTGAAAAACTGTTTTTT.

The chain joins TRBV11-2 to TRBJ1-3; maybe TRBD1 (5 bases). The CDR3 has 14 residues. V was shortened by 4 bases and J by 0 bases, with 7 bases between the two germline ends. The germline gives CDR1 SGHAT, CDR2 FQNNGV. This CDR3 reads CASSSQVSGNTIYF. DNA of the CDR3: TGTGCCAGCAGCTCACAGGTCTCTGGAAACACCATATATTTT. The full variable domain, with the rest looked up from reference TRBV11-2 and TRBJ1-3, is EAGVAQSPRYKIIEKRQSVAFWCNPISGHATLYWYQQILGQGPKLLIQFQNNGVVDDSQLPKDRFSAERLKGVDSTLKIQPAKLEDSAVYLCASSSQVSGNTIYFGEGSWLTVV.

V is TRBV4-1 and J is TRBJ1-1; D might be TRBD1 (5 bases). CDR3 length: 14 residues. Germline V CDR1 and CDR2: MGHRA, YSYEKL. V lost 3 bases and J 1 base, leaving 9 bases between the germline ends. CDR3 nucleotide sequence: TGCGCCAGCAGCCAGGGGGGAGCGAACACTGAAGCTTTCTTT. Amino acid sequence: CASSQGGANTEAFF.

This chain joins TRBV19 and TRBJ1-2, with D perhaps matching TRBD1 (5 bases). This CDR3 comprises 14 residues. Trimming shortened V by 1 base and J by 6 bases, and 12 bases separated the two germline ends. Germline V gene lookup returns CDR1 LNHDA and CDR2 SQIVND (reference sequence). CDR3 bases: TGTGCCAGTAGTATAGTGGAGTCAGGGAATGGCTACACCTTC. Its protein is CASSIVESGNGYTF.